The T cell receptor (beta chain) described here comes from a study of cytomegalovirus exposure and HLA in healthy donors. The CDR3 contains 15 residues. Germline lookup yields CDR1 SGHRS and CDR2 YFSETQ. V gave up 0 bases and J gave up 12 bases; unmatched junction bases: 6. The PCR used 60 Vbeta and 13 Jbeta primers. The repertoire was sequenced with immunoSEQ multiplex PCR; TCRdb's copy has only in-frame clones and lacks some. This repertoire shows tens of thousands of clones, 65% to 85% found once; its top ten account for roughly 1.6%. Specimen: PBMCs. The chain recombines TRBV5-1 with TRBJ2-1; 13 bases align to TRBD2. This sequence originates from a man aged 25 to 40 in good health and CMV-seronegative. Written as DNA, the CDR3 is TGCGCCAGCAGCTTGGATACTAGCGGGGGGGCCCGGCAGTTCTTC. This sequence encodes CASSLDTSGGARQFF.